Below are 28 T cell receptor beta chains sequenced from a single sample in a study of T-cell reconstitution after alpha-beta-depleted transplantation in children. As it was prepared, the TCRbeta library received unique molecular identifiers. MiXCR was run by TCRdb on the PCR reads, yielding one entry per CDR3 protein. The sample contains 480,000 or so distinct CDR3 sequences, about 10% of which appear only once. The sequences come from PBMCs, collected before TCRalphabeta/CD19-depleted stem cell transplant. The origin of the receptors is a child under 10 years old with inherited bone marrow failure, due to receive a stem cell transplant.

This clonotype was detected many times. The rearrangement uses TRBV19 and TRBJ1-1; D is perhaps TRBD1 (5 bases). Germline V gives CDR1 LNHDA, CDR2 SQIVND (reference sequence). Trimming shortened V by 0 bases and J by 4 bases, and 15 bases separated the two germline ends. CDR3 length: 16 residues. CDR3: CASSIDSGPRGTEAFF. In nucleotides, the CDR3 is TGTGCCAGTAGTATAGACTCGGGACCGAGGGGCACTGAAGCTTTCTTT.

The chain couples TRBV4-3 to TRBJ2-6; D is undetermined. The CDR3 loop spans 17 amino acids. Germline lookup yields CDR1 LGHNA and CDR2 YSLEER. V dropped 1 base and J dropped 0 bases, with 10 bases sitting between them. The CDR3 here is CASSQAPHGSGANVLTF. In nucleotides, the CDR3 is TGCGCCAGCAGCCAAGCCCCCCATGGCTCTGGGGCCAACGTCCTGACTTTC.

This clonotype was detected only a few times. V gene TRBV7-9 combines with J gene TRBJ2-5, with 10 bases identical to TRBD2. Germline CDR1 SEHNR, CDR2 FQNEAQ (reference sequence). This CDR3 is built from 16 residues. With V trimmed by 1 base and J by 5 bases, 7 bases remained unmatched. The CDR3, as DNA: TGTGCCAGCAGCTTAGACAGCGGGAGGGCCTGGGAGACCCAGTACTTC. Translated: CASSLDSGRAWETQYF.

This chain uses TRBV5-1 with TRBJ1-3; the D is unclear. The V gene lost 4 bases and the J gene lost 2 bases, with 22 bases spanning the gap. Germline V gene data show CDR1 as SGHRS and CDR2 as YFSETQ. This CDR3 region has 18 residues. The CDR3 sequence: CASSPAGSWGPAGNTIYF. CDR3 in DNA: TGCGCCAGCAGCCCCGCGGGAAGTTGGGGTCCTGCTGGAAACACCATATATTTT.

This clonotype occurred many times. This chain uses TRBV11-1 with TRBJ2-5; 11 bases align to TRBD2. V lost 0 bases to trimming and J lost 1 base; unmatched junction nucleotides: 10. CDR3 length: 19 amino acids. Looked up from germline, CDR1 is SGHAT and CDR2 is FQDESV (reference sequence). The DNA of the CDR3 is TGTGCCAGCAGCTTAGCCATAAAGCCTAGCGGGAGGTTCCAAGAGACCCAGTACTTC. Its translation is CASSLAIKPSGRFQETQYF.

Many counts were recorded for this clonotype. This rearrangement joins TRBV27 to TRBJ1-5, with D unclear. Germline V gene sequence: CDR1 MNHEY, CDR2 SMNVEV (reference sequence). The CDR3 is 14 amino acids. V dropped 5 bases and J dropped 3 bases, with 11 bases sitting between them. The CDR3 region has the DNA TGTGCCAGCAGTACAAGGAGGAACAATCAGCCCCAGCATTTT. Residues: CASSTRRNNQPQHF.

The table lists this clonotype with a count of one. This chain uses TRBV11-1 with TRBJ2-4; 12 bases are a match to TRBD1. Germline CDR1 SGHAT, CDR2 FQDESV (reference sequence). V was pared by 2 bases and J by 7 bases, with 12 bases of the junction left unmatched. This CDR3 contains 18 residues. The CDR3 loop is CASSLFRLRDRGPNIQYF. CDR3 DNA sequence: TGTGCCAGCAGCTTATTTCGGTTACGGGACAGGGGGCCGAACATTCAGTACTTC. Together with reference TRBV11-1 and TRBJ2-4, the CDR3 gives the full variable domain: EAEVAQSPRYKITEKSQAVAFWCDPISGHATLYWYRQILGQGPELLVQFQDESVVDDSQLPKDRFSAERLKGVDSTLKIQPAELGDSAMYLCASSLFRLRDRGPNIQYFGAGTRLSVL.

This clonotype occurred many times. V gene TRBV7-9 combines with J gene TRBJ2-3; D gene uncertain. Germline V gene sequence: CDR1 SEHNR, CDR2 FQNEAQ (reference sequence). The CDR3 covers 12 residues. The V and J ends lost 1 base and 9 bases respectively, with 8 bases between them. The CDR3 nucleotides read TGTGCCAGCAGCTTAGAGACGAGGACGCAGTATTTT. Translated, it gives CASSLETRTQYF.

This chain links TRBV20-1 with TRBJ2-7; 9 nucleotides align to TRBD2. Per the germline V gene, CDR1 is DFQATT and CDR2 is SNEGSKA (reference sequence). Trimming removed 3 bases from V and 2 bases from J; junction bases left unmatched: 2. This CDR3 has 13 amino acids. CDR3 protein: CSARPSGAYEQYF. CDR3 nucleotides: TGCAGTGCTAGGCCTAGCGGGGCCTACGAGCAGTACTTC.

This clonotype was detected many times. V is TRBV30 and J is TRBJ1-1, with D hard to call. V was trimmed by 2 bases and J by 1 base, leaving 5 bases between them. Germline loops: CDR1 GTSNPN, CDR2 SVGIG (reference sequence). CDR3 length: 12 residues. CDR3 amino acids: CAWSISNTEAFF. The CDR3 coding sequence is TGTGCCTGGAGTATCTCGAACACTGAAGCTTTCTTT.

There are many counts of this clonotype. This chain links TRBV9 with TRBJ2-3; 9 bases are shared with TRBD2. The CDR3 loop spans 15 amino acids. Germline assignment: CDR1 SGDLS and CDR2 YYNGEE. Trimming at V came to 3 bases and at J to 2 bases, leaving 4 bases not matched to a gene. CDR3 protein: CASSEAGGFTDTQYF. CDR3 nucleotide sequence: TGTGCCAGCAGCGAAGCGGGAGGCTTCACAGATACGCAGTATTTT.

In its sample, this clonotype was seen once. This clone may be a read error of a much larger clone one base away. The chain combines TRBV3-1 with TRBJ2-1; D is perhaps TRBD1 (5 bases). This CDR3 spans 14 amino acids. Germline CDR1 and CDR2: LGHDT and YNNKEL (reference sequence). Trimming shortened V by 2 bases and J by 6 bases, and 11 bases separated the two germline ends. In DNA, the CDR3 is TGTGCCAGCAGCCAACCGGACATATCCAATGAGCAGTTCTTC. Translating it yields CASSQPDISNEQFF.

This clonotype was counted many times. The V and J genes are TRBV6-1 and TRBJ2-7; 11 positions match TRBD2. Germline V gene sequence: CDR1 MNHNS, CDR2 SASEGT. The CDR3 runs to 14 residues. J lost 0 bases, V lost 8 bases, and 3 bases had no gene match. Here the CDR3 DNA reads TGTGCCAGCGGGACTAGCGGTTACTCCTACGAGCAGTACTTC. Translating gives CASGTSGYSYEQYF.

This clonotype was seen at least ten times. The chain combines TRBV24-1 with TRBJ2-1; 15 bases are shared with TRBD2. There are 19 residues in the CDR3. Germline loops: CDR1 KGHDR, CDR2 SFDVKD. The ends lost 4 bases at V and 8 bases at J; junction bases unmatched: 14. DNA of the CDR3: TGTGCCACCAGTGACCCCGGGACTAGCGGGAGGAGTTCCGTCCATGAGCAGTTCTTC. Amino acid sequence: CATSDPGTSGRSSVHEQFF.

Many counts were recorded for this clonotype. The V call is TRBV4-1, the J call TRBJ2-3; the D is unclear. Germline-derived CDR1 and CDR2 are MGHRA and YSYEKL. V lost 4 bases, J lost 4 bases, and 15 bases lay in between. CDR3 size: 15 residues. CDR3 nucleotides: TGCGCCAGCAGCCCATACCACAAAATGGCAGATACGCAGTATTTT. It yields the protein CASSPYHKMADTQYF.

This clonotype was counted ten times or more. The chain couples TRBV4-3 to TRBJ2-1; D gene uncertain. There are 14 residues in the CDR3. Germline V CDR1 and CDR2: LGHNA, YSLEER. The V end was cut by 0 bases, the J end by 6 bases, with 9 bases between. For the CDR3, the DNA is TGCGCCAGCAGCCAAGATCTGGCGAGCAATGAGCAGTTCTTC. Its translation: CASSQDLASNEQFF.

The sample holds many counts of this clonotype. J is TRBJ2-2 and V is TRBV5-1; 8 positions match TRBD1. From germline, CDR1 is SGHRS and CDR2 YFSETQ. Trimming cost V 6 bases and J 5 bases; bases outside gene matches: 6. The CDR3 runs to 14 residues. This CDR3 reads CASTRTGTTGELFF. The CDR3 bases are TGCGCCAGCACCCGGACAGGGACAACCGGGGAGCTGTTTTTT.

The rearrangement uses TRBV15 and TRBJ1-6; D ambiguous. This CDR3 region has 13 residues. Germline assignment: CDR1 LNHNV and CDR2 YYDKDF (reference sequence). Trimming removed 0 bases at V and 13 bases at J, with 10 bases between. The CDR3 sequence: CATSRDWAGPLHF. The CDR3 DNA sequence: TGTGCCACCAGCAGAGATTGGGCAGGCCCCCTCCACTTT.

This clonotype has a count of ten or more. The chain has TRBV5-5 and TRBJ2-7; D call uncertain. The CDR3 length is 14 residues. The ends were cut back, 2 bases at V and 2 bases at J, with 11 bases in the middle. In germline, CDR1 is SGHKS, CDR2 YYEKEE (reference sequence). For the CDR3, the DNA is TGTGCCAGCAGCTTTAATCCAGGCGCCTACGAGCAGTACTTC. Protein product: CASSFNPGAYEQYF.

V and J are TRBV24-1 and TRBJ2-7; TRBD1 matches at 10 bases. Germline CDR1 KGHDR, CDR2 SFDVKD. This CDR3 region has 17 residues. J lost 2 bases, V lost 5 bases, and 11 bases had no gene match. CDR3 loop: CATSGNPGTGATYEQYF. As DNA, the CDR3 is TGTGCCACCAGTGGGAATCCCGGGACAGGGGCAACCTACGAGCAGTACTTC.

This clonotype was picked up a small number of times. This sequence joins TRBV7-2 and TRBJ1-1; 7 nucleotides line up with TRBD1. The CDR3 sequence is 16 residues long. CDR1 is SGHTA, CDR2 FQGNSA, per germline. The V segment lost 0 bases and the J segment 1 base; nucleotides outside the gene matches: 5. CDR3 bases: TGTGCCAGCAGCTTAGCGCAGGGGGGTTCGAACACTGAAGCTTTCTTT. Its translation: CASSLAQGGSNTEAFF.

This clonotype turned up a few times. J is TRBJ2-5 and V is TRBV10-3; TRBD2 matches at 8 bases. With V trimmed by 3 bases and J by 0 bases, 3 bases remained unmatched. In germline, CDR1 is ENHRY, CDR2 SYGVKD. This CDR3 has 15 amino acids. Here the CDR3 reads CAISDNSGNQETQYF. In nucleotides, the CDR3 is TGTGCCATCAGTGATAATAGCGGGAACCAAGAGACCCAGTACTTC.

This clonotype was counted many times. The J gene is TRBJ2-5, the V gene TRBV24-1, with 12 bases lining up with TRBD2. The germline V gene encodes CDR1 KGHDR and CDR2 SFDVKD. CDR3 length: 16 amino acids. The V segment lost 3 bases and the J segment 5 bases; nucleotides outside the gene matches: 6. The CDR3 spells CATSDRLAGVGETQYF. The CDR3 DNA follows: TGTGCCACCAGTGATCGACTAGCGGGAGTCGGGGAGACCCAGTACTTC.

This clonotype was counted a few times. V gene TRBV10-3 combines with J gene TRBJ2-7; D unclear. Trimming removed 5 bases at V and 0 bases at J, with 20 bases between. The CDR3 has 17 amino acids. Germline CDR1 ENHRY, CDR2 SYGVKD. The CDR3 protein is CAISLSRESPSSYEQYF. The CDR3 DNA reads TGTGCCATCAGTCTCTCCAGAGAATCCCCCAGCTCCTACGAGCAGTACTTC.

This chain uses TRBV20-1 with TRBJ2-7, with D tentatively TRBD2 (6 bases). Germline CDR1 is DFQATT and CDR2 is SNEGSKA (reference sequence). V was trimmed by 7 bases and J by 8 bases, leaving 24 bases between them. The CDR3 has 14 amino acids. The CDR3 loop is CSGAGFTGPYQQYF. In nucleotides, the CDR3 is TGCAGTGGGGCGGGGTTTACAGGCCCTTATCAGCAGTACTTC.

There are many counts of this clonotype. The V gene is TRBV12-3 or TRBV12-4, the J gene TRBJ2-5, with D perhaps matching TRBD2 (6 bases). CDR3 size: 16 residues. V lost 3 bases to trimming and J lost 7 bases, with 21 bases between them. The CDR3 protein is CASSFFDPGRAGTQYF. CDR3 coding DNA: TGTGCCAGCAGTTTTTTTGACCCGGGTAGAGCGGGGACCCAGTACTTC.

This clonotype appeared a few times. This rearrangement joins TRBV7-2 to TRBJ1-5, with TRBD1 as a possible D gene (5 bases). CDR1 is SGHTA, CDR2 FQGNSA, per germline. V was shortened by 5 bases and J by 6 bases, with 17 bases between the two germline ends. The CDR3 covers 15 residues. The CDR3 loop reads CASSPFGGIGQPQHF. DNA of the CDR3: TGTGCCAGCAGCCCTTTCGGGGGGATCGGTCAGCCCCAGCATTTT.

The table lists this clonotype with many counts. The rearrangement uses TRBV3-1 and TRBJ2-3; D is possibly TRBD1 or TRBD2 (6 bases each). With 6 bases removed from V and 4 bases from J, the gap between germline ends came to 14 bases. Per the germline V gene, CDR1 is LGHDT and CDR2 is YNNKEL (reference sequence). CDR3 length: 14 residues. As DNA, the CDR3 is TGTGCCAGCAGTCTGGAGGGGGTCTCAGATACGCAGTATTTT. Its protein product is CASSLEGVSDTQYF.